This T cell receptor beta chain was sequenced during a study of Ad26.COV2.S vaccination and SARS-CoV-2 variants. For the study at large: The donor participated in the COV1001 trial, in its Ad26.COV2.S arm. Study-wide points: Non-spike TCR breadth was similar in vaccine and placebo recipients. TCR breadth and depth estimates may have understated total T cell responses.

The protocol was immunoSEQ multiplex PCR, while the TCRdb copy is restricted to in-frame clones and leaves out a portion. The sample consists of some 340,000 clones, over 80% of them appearing once. About this clone: Its target is unknown.

Germline V gene data show CDR1 as MGHRA and CDR2 as YSYEKL. The ends lost 4 bases at V and 6 bases at J; junction bases unmatched: 8. The CDR3 runs 14 residues. Treatment meaning: about 20 received Ad26.COV2.S at low or high dose, single or two shots; 5 received placebo; per-sample allocation not given. Day 63 following the first vaccine or placebo injection was when the samples were taken. The origin of this receptor is a person between 18 and 65 years old who received the Ad26.COV2.S COVID-19 vaccine or a placebo. This specimen was peripheral blood, taken in a trial of Ad26.COV2.S vaccine versus placebo. The J gene is TRBJ2-7, the V gene TRBV4-1; 8 nucleotides align to TRBD1. Written as DNA, the CDR3 is TGCGCCAGCAGCCCCCTGGACAGGGCAGGCGAGCAGTACTTC. Amino acid sequence: CASSPLDRAGEQYF.